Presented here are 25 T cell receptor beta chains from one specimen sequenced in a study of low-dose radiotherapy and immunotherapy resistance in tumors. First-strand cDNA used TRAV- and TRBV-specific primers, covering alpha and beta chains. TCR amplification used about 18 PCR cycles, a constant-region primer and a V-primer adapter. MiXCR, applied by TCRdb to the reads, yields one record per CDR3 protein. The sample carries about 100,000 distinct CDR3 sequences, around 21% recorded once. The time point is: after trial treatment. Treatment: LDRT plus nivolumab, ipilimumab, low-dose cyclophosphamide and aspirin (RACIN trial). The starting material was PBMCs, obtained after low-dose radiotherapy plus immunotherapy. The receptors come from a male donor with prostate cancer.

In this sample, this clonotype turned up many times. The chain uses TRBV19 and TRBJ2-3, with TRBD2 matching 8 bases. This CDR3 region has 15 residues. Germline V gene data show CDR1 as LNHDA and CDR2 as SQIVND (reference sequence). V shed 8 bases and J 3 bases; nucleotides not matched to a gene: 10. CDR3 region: CASLWGLDLTDTQYF. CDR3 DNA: TGTGCCAGTCTATGGGGACTAGACCTAACAGATACGCAGTATTTT.

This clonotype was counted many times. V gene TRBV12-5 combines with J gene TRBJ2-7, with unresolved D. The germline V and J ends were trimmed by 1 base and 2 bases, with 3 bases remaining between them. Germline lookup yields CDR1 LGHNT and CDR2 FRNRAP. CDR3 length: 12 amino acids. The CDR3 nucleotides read TGTGCTAGTGGTTTGGGTACCTACGAGCAGTACTTC. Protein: CASGLGTYEQYF.

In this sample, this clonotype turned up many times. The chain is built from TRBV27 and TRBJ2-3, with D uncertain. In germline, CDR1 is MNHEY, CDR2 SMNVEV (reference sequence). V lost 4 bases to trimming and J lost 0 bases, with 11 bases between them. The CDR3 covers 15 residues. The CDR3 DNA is TGTGCCAGCAGTTCCGGACCCCCTAGCACAGATACGCAGTATTTT. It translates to CASSSGPPSTDTQYF.

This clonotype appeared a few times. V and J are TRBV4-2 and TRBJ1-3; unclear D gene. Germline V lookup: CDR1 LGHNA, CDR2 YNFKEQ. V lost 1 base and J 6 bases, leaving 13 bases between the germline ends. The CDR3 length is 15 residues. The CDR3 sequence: CASSQVGRRENTIYF. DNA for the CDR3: TGTGCCAGCAGCCAAGTAGGCAGGCGAGAAAACACCATATATTTT.

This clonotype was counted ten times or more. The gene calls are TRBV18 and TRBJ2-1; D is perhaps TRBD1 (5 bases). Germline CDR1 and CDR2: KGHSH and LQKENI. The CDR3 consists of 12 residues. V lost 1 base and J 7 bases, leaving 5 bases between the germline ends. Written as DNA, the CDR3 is TGTGCCAGCTCACCACAGGGGAATGAGCAGTTCTTC. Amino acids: CASSPQGNEQFF.

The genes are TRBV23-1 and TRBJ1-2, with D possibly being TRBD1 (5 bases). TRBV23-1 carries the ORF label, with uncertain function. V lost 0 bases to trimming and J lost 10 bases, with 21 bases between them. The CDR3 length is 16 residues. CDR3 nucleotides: TGCGCCAGCAGTCAATCGGGGGTGGTGCGGGTTTGCGACTACACCTTC. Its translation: CASSQSGVVRVCDYTF.

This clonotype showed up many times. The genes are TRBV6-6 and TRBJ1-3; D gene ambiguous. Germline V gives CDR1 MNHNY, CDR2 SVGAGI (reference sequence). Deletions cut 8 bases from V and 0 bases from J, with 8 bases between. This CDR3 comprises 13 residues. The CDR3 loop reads CASLTVSGNTIYF. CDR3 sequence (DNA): TGTGCCAGCCTTACAGTCTCTGGAAACACCATATATTTT.

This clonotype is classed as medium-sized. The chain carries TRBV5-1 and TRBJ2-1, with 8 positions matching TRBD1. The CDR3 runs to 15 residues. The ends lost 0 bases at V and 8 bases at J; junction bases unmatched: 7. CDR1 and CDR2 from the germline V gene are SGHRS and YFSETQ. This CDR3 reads CASSLARQGADEQFF. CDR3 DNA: TGCGCCAGCAGCTTGGCACGTCAGGGGGCTGATGAGCAGTTCTTC.

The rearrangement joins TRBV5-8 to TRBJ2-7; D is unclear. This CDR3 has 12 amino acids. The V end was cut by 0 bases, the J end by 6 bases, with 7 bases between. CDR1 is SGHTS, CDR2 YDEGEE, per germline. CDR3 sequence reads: CASSLVLGEQYF. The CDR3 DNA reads TGTGCCAGCAGCTTGGTGCTAGGCGAGCAGTACTTC.

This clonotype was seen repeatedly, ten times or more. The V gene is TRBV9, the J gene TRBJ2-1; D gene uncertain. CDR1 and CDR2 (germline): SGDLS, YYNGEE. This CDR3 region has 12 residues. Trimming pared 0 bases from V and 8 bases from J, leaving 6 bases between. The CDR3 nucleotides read TGTGCCAGCAGCGTAGAATGGGATGAGCAGTTCTTC. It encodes CASSVEWDEQFF.

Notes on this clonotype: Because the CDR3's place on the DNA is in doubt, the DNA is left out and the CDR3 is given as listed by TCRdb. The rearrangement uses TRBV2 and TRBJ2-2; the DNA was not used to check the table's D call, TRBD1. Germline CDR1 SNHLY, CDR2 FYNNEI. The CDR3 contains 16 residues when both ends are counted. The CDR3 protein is CASSEPLNTGELFFFF.

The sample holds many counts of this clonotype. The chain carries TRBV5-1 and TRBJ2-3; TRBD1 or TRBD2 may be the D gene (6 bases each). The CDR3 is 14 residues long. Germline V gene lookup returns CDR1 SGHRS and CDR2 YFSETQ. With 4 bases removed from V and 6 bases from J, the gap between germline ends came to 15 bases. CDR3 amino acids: CASSAGQSGDTQYF. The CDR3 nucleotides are TGCGCCAGCAGCGCGGGACAATCAGGGGATACGCAGTATTTT. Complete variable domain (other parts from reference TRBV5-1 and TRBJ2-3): KAGVTQTPRYLIKTRGQQVTLSCSPISGHRSVSWYQQTPGQGLQFLFEYFSETQRNKGNFPGRFSGRQFSNSRSEMNVSTLELGDSALYLCASSAGQSGDTQYFGPGTRLTVL.

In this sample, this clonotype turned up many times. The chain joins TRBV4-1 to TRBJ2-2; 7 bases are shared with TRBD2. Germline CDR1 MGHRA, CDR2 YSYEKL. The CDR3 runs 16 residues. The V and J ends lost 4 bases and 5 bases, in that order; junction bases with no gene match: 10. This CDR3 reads CASSLRGGQGTGELFF. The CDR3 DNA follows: TGCGCCAGCAGCCTGAGGGGAGGGCAAGGTACCGGGGAGCTGTTTTTT.

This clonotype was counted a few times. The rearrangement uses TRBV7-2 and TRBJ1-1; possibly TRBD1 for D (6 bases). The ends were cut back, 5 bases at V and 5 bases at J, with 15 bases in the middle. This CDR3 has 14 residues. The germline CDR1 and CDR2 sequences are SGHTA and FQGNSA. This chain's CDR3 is CASSTAGAFTEAFF. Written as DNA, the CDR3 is TGTGCCAGCAGCACTGCAGGGGCGTTTACTGAAGCTTTCTTT.

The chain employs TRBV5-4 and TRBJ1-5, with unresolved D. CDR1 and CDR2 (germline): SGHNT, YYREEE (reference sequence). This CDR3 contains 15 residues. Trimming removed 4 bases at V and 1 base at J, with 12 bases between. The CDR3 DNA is TGTGCCAGCAGCGACGGACCGGCGAGCAATCAGCCCCAGCATTTT. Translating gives CASSDGPASNQPQHF.

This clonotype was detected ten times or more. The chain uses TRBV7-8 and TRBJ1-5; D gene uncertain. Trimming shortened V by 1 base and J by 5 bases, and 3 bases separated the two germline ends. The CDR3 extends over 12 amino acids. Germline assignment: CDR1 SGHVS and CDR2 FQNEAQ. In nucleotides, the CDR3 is TGTGCCAGCAGCTTAGTACATCAGCCCCAGCATTTT. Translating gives CASSLVHQPQHF.

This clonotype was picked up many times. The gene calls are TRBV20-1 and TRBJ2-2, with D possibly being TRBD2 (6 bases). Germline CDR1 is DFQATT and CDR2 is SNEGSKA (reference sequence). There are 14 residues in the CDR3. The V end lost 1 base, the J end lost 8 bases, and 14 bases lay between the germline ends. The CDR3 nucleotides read TGCAGTGCTAGAGTAATTTCCGGGGGAGGGGAGCTGTTTTTT. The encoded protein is CSARVISGGGELFF.

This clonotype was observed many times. The CDR3 DNA is TGCGCCAGCAACGATCCTAGCGGTGTCAATGAGCAGTTCTTC. As protein: CASNDPSGVNEQFF. The J gene is TRBJ2-1, the V gene TRBV5-1; TRBD2 matches 7 bases. The CDR3 length is 14 residues. J gave up 6 bases and V 6 bases, and 9 bases lay outside the gene matches. Germline V gene lookup returns CDR1 SGHRS and CDR2 YFSETQ.

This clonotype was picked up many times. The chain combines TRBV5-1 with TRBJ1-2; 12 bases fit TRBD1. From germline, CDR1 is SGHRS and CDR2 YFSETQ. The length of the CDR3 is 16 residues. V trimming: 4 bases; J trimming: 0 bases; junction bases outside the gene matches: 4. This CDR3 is CASSMGQGAPNYGYTF. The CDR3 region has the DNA TGCGCCAGCAGCATGGGACAGGGGGCGCCTAACTATGGCTACACCTTC.

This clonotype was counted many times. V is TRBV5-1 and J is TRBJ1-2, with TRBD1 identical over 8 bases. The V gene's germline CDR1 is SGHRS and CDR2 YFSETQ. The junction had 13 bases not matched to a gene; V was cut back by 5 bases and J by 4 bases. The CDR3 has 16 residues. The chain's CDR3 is CASRENGTGSIYGYTF. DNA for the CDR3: TGCGCCAGCAGGGAAAACGGGACAGGCTCAATCTATGGCTACACCTTC. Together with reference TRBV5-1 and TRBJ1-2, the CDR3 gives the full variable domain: KAGVTQTPRYLIKTRGQQVTLSCSPISGHRSVSWYQQTPGQGLQFLFEYFSETQRNKGNFPGRFSGRQFSNSRSEMNVSTLELGDSALYLCASRENGTGSIYGYTFGSGTRLTVV.

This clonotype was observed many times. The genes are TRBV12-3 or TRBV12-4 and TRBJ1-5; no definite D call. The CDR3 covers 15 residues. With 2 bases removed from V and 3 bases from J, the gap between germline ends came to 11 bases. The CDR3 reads CASSLSRAPNQPQHF. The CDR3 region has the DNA TGTGCCAGCAGTTTAAGTAGGGCTCCCAATCAGCCCCAGCATTTT.

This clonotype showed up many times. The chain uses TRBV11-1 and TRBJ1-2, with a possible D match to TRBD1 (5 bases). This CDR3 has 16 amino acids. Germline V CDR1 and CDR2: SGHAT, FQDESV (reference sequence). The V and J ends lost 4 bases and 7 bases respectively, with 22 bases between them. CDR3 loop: CASSSPLGPSDSGYTF. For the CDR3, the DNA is TGTGCCAGCAGCTCCCCCCTCGGGCCGTCAGACAGTGGCTACACCTTC.

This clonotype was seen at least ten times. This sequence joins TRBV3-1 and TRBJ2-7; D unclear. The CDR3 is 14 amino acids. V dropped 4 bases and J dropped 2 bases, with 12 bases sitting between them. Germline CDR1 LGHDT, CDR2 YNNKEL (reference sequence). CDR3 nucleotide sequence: TGTGCCAGCAGCCCCGATAGCCGAGCCTACGAGCAGTACTTC. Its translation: CASSPDSRAYEQYF.

CDR3 bases: TGTGCCAGTAGGGGGGACAGCCAGCGCGGTGGGGCCAACGTCCTGACTTTC. Protein product: CASRGDSQRGGANVLTF. The chain carries TRBV19 and TRBJ2-6; TRBD1 aligns across 7 bases. The CDR3 has 17 amino acids. V shed 6 bases, J shed 3 bases, and the junction held 11 bases outside the gene matches. Germline V gene sequence: CDR1 LNHDA, CDR2 SQIVND (reference sequence).

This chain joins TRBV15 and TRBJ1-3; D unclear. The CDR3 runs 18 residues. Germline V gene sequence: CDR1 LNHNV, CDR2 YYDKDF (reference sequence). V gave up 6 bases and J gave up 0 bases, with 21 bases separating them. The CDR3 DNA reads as TGTGCCACCAGTCTCTCACGCAACGGGTTAAGCTCTGGAAACACCATATATTTT. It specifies CATSLSRNGLSSGNTIYF.